This record covers a single TCR beta chain. Produced via immunoSEQ multiplex PCR; TCRdb's table is partial and in-frame only. The sample records more than 40,000 clones, around 80% being singletons. This sample is drawn from a study of T cells in tumors after PD-1 blockade. Study details: Mean per blood sample: 113,528 templates (24,679-257,772), about 40,000 unique clonotypes.

Germline CDR1 reads LGHDT; CDR2 reads YNNKEL (reference sequence). V shed 4 bases and J 6 bases; nucleotides not matched to a gene: 4. The CDR3 consists of 13 residues. Input was roughly 616 ng to 6,004 ng of genomic DNA from tumor or blood. The source of this sequence is a human donor with advanced basal cell or squamous cell carcinoma (not recorded which). The sample here was PBMCs, taken before anti-PD-1 therapy. V is TRBV3-1 (or the pseudogene TRBV3-2) and J is TRBJ2-5; 8 nucleotides match TRBD1. The CDR3 region has the DNA TGTGCCAGCAGCCCCGGACAGGGAAAGACCCAGTACTTC. As protein: CASSPGQGKTQYF.